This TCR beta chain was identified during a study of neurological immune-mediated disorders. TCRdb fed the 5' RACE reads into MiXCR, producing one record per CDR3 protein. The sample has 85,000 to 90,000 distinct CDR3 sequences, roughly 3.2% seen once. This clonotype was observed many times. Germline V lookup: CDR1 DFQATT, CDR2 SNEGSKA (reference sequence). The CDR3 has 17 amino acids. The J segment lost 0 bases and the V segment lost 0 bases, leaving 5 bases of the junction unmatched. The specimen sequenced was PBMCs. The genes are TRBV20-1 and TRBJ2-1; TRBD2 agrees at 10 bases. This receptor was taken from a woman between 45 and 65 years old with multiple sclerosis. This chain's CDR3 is CSARDVKRGGSYNEQFF. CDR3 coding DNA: TGCAGTGCTAGAGATGTCAAGCGGGGGGGCTCCTACAATGAGCAGTTCTTC.